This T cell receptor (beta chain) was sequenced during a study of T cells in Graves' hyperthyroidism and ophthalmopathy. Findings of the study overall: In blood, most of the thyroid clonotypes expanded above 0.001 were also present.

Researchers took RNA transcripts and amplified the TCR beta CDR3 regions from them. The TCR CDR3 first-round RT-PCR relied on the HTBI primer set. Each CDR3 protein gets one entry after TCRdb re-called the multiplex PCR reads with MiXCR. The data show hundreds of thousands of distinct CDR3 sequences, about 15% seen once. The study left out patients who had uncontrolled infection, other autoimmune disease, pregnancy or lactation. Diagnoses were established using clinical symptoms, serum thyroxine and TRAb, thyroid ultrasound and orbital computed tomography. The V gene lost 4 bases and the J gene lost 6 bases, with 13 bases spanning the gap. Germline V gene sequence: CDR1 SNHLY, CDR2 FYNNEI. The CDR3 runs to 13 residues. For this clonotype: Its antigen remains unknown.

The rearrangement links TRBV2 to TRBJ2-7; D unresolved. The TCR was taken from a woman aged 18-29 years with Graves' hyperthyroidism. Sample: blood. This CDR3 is CASSGVRSIEQYF. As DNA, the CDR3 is TGTGCCAGCAGTGGGGTGCGGAGCATCGAGCAGTACTTC.